The present T cell receptor (beta chain) was sequenced within a study of neurological immune-mediated disorders. Study summary: Relapsing-remitting disease affected approximately 30, and secondary progressive 3, of roughly 35 multiple sclerosis patients.

By sample fraction, this clonotype is medium-sized. There are 15 residues in the CDR3. Per the germline V gene, CDR1 is DFQATT and CDR2 is SNEGSKA (reference sequence). Between the trimmed V and J ends, which lost 0 bases and 2 bases, there was a span of 14 bases. Synthesis of cDNA was carried out by template-switch 5'RACE. The reaction used 10-nucleotide random UMIs. Every sequencing run generated in excess of 190 million TCR-beta sequences. These sequences covered 15-18 subjects. From the 5' RACE reads, TCRdb called clonotypes with MiXCR, one entry per CDR3 protein. The table has 45,000 to 50,000 distinct CDR3 sequences, around 2.9% seen once.

J is TRBJ2-7 and V is TRBV20-1, with TRBD2 as a possible D gene (5 bases). Sequenced sample: PBMCs. This sequence originates from a woman aged 45-59 years with multiple sclerosis. CDR3 nucleotides: TGCAGTGCTAGAGATCTAGCAGGATCACCCTACGAGCAGTACTTC. Encoded protein: CSARDLAGSPYEQYF.